What follows are 5 T cell receptor beta chains derived from one specimen sequenced in a study of OX40 agonist ivuxolimab in advanced cancers. Sequencing was performed with immunoSEQ multiplex PCR; in TCRdb, only in-frame clones are kept and a portion is missing. The sample gives 20,000 to 25,000 clones, approximately 70% of which show up once; over 20% is in the top ten. The sample here was CD4+ or CD8+ T cells sorted from blood, taken in a trial of the OX40 agonist ivuxolimab. The receptors were sampled from an adult with an advanced solid tumor such as melanoma, head and neck, liver or kidney cancer.

This clone was observed a handful of times. The genes are TRBV6-5 and TRBJ2-5, with TRBD1 matching over 7 bases. CDR1 MNHEY and CDR2 SVGAGI come from the germline V gene. This CDR3 region has 13 residues. V lost 5 bases to trimming and J lost 13 bases; unmatched junction nucleotides: 13. The CDR3 sequence: CASSLGRTGRLYF. The CDR3, as DNA: TGTGCCAGCAGTCTCGGACGGACAGGTCGCTTGTACTTC.

V is TRBV29-1 and J is TRBJ2-7, with a tentative D call TRBD1 (6 bases). Germline V gene sequence: CDR1 SQVTM, CDR2 ANQGSEA. V dropped 4 bases and J dropped 6 bases, with 13 bases sitting between them. The CDR3 loop spans 12 amino acids. CDR3 sequence: CSVAVTGLEQYF. Written as DNA, the CDR3 is TGCAGCGTTGCGGTTACAGGGCTCGAGCAGTACTTC.

This clone was picked up one time. The chain uses TRBV6-5 and TRBJ2-3; TRBD2 agrees at 7 bases. V was pared by 8 bases and J by 4 bases, with 6 bases of the junction left unmatched. CDR1 is MNHEY, CDR2 SVGAGI, per germline. CDR3 size: 13 residues. The CDR3 spells CASSPGRADTQYF. In nucleotides, the CDR3 is TGTGCCAGCTCACCGGGGAGGGCAGATACGCAGTATTTT.

The chain combines TRBV7-8 with TRBJ1-2, with 9 nucleotides matching TRBD1. The CDR3 sequence is 16 residues long. The germline V gene encodes CDR1 SGHVS and CDR2 FQNEAQ. The ends lost 5 bases at V and 4 bases at J; junction bases unmatched: 11. CDR3 sequence: CASSPGTGRLVYGYTF. CDR3 in DNA: TGTGCCAGCAGCCCCGGGACAGGGAGGTTGGTCTATGGCTACACCTTC.

This clone has a handful of counts. The chain links TRBV18 to TRBJ2-1, with a possible D match to TRBD1 (6 bases). The CDR3 length is 13 residues. Germline V gives CDR1 KGHSH, CDR2 LQKENI. The V and J ends lost 5 bases and 8 bases respectively, with 13 bases between them. CDR3 in amino acids: CASSGSRGHEQFF. CDR3 bases: TGTGCCAGCTCAGGGTCCAGGGGACATGAGCAGTTCTTC.